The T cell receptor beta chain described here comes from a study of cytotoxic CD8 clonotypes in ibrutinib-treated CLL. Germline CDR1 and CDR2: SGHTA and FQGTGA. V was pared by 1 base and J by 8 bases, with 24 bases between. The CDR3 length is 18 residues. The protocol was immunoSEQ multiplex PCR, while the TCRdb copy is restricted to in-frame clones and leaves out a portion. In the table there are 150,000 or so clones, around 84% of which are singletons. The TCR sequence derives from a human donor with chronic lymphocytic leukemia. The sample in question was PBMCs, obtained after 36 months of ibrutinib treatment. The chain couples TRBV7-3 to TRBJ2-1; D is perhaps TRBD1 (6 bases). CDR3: CASSLKLPGLAPGDEQFF. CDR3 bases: TGTGCCAGCAGCTTAAAACTCCCGGGGCTAGCCCCAGGGGATGAGCAGTTCTTC.